The 5 T cell receptor beta chains below come from one sample, sequenced in a study of tumor-infiltrating lymphocytes in primary liver carcinoma. From about 490 ng of total RNA, TCR beta-specific cDNA was reverse-transcribed using a constant-region primer. Slightly modified ARM-PCR with three nested multiplex PCR rounds yielded TCR beta libraries. Rounds one and two of PCR, each of 10 cycles, were primed with TRBV1-TRBV30 forward primers and a C-beta reverse primer. Each CDR3 protein is one row after TCRdb ran MiXCR on the multiplex PCR reads. Of fewer than 250,000 distinct CDR3 sequences in the sample, around three fifths were seen once. Alongside blood RNA obtained from unsorted whole blood, germline DNA was also extracted. The sample was peripheral blood. The receptors stem from a woman aged 60-75 years with primary liver carcinoma and hepatitis B virus infection.

The rearrangement uses TRBV20-1 and TRBJ1-6; D gene ambiguous. The CDR3 loop spans 11 amino acids. Germline lookup yields CDR1 DFQATT and CDR2 SNEGSKA (reference sequence). Trimming cost V 6 bases and J 6 bases, with 6 bases left between them. The CDR3 spells CSAGLNSPLHF. The CDR3 bases are TGCAGTGCAGGGCTTAATTCACCCCTCCACTTT.

About this clonotype: This may be a read error, as it is one base from a much larger clone. No conserved phenylalanine or tryptophan is present at the end of the CDR3, so a read error is the likely explanation. The rearrangement uses TRBV6-6 and TRBJ1-5, with 9 bases lining up with TRBD1. Losses at the gene ends were 6 bases for V and 7 bases for J; bases not matched to a gene: 10. Germline CDR1 and CDR2: MNHNY and SVGAGI (reference sequence). The CDR3 contains 15 residues. CDR3 protein: CASSRRDRADQPQHY. CDR3 DNA: TGTGCCAGCAGCCGCCGGGACAGGGCGGACCAGCCCCAGCATTAT.

Ten or more counts support this clonotype. The chain links TRBV12-3 or TRBV12-4 to TRBJ1-2; 8 nucleotides line up with TRBD1. This CDR3 has 15 residues. Germline trimming cut 8 bases from V and 1 base from J; bases unmatched to any gene: 9. The DNA for the CDR3 is TGTGCCAGCGTTTCGGGACAGGACAATAACTATGGCTACACCTTC. As protein: CASVSGQDNNYGYTF.

A note on this clonotype: A much larger clone sits a single nucleotide away, making a read error possible. The V and J genes are TRBV6-6 and TRBJ2-2; D gene ambiguous. Germline V CDR1 and CDR2: MNHNY, SVGAGI (reference sequence). Between the trimmed V and J ends, which lost 6 bases and 4 bases, there was a span of 12 bases. The CDR3 is 14 residues long. The CDR3 DNA reads TGTGCCAGCAGGAACACTGGAAGCACCGGGGAGCTGTTTTTT. It yields the protein CASRNTGSTGELFF.

This rearrangement joins TRBV24-1 to TRBJ2-1; 13 nucleotides match TRBD2. V lost 5 bases to trimming and J lost 5 bases; unmatched junction nucleotides: 11. Germline-derived CDR1 and CDR2 are KGHDR and SFDVKD. The CDR3 runs 18 residues. CDR3 bases: TGTGCCACCAGTGGTCCCAGACTAGCGGGAGGTCGACACAATGAGCAGTTCTTC. Translated, it gives CATSGPRLAGGRHNEQFF.